The 25 T cell receptor beta chains presented below share a single source sample, sequenced in a study of cytomegalovirus exposure and HLA in healthy donors. PCR involved 60 Vbeta and 13 Jbeta primers. Method: immunoSEQ multiplex PCR; TCRdb's copy keeps in-frame clones and lacks some. This repertoire shows approximately 190,000 clones, over 75% found once; its top ten account for 6.3%. The sample comprised PBMCs. These receptors all stem from a man in his forties or fifties in good health and CMV-seropositive.

This clone was seen more than once but under ten times. The V call is TRBV7-2, the J call TRBJ2-3; no clear D. Germline V gives CDR1 SGHTA, CDR2 FQGNSA. Trimming left V 1 base short and J 4 bases short, with 18 bases between. The CDR3 totals 17 residues. CDR3 in DNA: TGTGCCAGCAGCTTAGTATCCGTCCCGCGGCGAGCAGATACGCAGTATTTT. Its translation is CASSLVSVPRRADTQYF.

The chain carries TRBV11-3 and TRBJ2-2; 9 bases are shared with TRBD2. Unmatched junction bases numbered 13, after V lost 5 bases and J lost 0 bases. This CDR3 spans 19 amino acids. Germline assignment: CDR1 SGHNT and CDR2 YENEEA. This CDR3 reads CASSKRGLAGRTNTGELFF. Here the CDR3 DNA reads TGTGCCAGCAGCAAACGGGGACTAGCAGGGCGCACGAACACCGGGGAGCTGTTTTTT.

This clone was seen only a few times. This sequence joins TRBV6-5 and TRBJ1-2; D is perhaps TRBD1 (5 bases). Trimming left V 5 bases short and J 0 bases short, with 13 bases between. Germline assignment: CDR1 MNHEY and CDR2 SVGAGI. This CDR3 has 15 residues. CDR3 region: CASSPTDITNYGYTF. The DNA of the CDR3 is TGTGCCAGCAGTCCAACGGACATAACTAACTATGGCTACACCTTC.

The chain links TRBV7-2 to TRBJ1-1; the D gene is possibly TRBD1 (5 bases). Germline CDR1 reads SGHTA; CDR2 reads FQGNSA. The CDR3 is 13 residues long. The V and J ends lost 1 base and 8 bases respectively, with 11 bases between them. The CDR3 DNA follows: TGTGCCAGCAGCTTAGAGCCCAGGGCGGAAGCTTTCTTT. Translated, it gives CASSLEPRAEAFF.

The table lists this clone with a count of one. The chain links TRBV28 to TRBJ2-7; D possibly corresponds to TRBD1 (6 bases). The length of the CDR3 is 13 residues. The V gene's germline CDR1 is MDHEN and CDR2 SYDVKM. The V gene lost 3 bases and the J gene lost 4 bases, with 10 bases spanning the gap. CDR3 coding DNA: TGTGCCAGCAGTTTCAGGGGACGGTACGAGCAGTACTTC. It codes for CASSFRGRYEQYF.

The genes are TRBV5-1 and TRBJ2-2; no firm D call. V was pared by 2 bases and J by 0 bases, with 11 bases between. The CDR3 spans 16 residues. Germline-derived CDR1 and CDR2 are SGHRS and YFSETQ. CDR3 bases: TGCGCCAGCAGCTTCACCTCCGCAGCGAACACCGGGGAGCTGTTTTTT. The encoded protein is CASSFTSAANTGELFF.

This sequence joins TRBV5-1 and TRBJ2-5, with D possibly matching TRBD1 (6 bases). TRBJ2-7 matches the DNA end more closely, so the J call is doubtful. CDR1 is SGHRS and CDR2 is YFSETQ in the germline V gene. The CDR3 has 14 residues. The CDR3 is CASSLEGGAYEQYF. CDR3 bases: TGCGCCAGCAGCTTGGAAGGGGGAGCGTACGAGCAGTACTTC.

The chain is built from TRBV4-1 and TRBJ2-5; 12 bases map to TRBD2. Trimming at V came to 3 bases and at J to 5 bases, leaving 4 bases not matched to a gene. This CDR3 is built from 15 residues. The germline V gene encodes CDR1 MGHRA and CDR2 YSYEKL. For the CDR3, the DNA is TGCGCCAGCAGCCATTCTAGCGGGGGGGCGGAGACCCAGTACTTC. Amino acids: CASSHSSGGAETQYF.

The genes are TRBV6-5 and TRBJ1-6, with unresolved D. The V and J ends lost 11 bases and 8 bases respectively, with 16 bases between them. The germline V gene encodes CDR1 MNHEY and CDR2 SVGAGI. This CDR3 region has 13 residues. The CDR3 sequence is CASTGRIDSPLHF. DNA for the CDR3: TGTGCCTCCACCGGCAGGATTGATTCACCCCTCCACTTT.

V is TRBV23-1 and J is TRBJ2-1, with 11 bases aligning to TRBD1. TRBV23-1 is placed among ORFs of uncertain function. After removal of 0 bases from V and 4 bases from J, the junction contained 5 bases not matched to a gene. This CDR3 region has 17 residues. This chain's CDR3 is CASSQSTDRGLYNEQFF. The CDR3 coding sequence is TGCGCCAGCAGTCAATCGACGGACAGGGGGCTGTACAATGAGCAGTTCTTC.

The genes are TRBV6-1 and TRBJ2-5, with 8 bases aligning to TRBD1. V dropped 8 bases and J dropped 4; count of bases not matched to a gene: 6. The CDR3 spans 13 residues. The germline V gene has CDR1 MNHNS and CDR2 SASEGT. This chain's CDR3 is CASAGQGVETQYF. The DNA for the CDR3 is TGTGCCAGCGCAGGACAGGGAGTAGAGACCCAGTACTTC.

The chain is built from TRBV7-2 and TRBJ2-5; TRBD2 agrees at 12 bases. From germline, CDR1 is SGHTA and CDR2 FQGNSA. This CDR3 region has 17 residues. The V segment lost 2 bases and the J segment 5 bases; nucleotides outside the gene matches: 9. CDR3 amino acids: CASSLWLAGGPGETQYF. The CDR3 DNA is TGTGCCAGCAGCTTATGGCTAGCGGGGGGGCCGGGGGAGACCCAGTACTTC.

This sequence joins TRBV28 and TRBJ1-2; maybe TRBD1 (5 bases). Germline-derived CDR1 and CDR2 are MDHEN and SYDVKM. V was trimmed by 8 bases and J by 5 bases, leaving 15 bases between them. The CDR3 contains 13 residues. CDR3: CASSTSGAYGYTF. For the CDR3, the DNA is TGTGCCAGCTCGACCAGCGGGGCGTATGGCTACACCTTC.

The chain employs TRBV5-6 and TRBJ2-7; 7 bases agree with TRBD1. Germline-derived CDR1 and CDR2 are SGHDT and YYEEEE. With V trimmed by 4 bases and J by 3 bases, 10 bases remained unmatched. The CDR3 spans 15 residues. The CDR3 protein is CASSGPGGKIYEQYF. DNA of the CDR3: TGTGCCAGCAGCGGTCCAGGGGGTAAGATCTACGAGCAGTACTTC.

This sequence joins TRBV29-1 and TRBJ2-5; D might be TRBD1 (5 bases). CDR3 length: 14 residues. Trimming stripped 4 bases from V and 5 bases from J, with 17 bases between. Per the germline V gene, CDR1 is SQVTM and CDR2 is ANQGSEA. CDR3 region: CSVGRQGGRETQYF. CDR3 sequence (DNA): TGCAGCGTTGGGCGGCAGGGTGGTCGCGAGACCCAGTACTTC.

This sequence joins TRBV7-9 and TRBJ1-5; TRBD1 matches at 7 bases. With 4 bases clipped from V and 2 bases from J, the junction kept 2 bases outside the gene matches. The CDR3 loop spans 14 amino acids. The V gene's germline CDR1 is SEHNR and CDR2 FQNEAQ (reference sequence). The CDR3 DNA reads as TGTGCCAGCAGCTCCGGGACAGGCAATCAGCCCCAGCATTTT. Amino acid sequence: CASSSGTGNQPQHF.

The rearrangement links TRBV5-3 to TRBJ1-6, with a possible D match to TRBD1 (5 bases). TRBV5-3 is marked as an open reading frame, function uncertain. Trimming cost V 3 bases and J 3 bases, with 16 bases left between them. CDR3 size: 17 residues. This CDR3 reads CARSSDGRAVYNSPLHF. As DNA, the CDR3 is TGTGCCAGAAGCTCAGACGGCAGGGCCGTCTATAATTCACCCCTCCACTTT.

This clone was recorded a few times. The chain recombines TRBV13 with TRBJ2-1; 9 positions agree with TRBD2. CDR1 and CDR2 from the germline V gene are PRHDT and FYEKMQ (reference sequence). This CDR3 has 15 amino acids. J gave up 3 bases and V 0 bases, and 0 bases lay outside the gene matches. CDR3 loop: CASSLGRGGYNEQFF. In DNA form, the CDR3 reads TGTGCCAGCAGCTTAGGGCGGGGGGGCTACAATGAGCAGTTCTTC. The full variable domain, rest sourced from reference TRBV13 and TRBJ2-1, is AAGVIQSPRHLIKEKRETATLKCYPIPRHDTVYWYQQGPGQDPQFLISFYEKMQSDKGSIPDRFSAQQFSDYHSELNMSSLELGDSALYFCASSLGRGGYNEQFFGPGTRLTVL.

This chain uses TRBV19 with TRBJ2-5, with 10 bases aligning to TRBD2. The germline V gene has CDR1 LNHDA and CDR2 SQIVND (reference sequence). The J segment lost 3 bases and the V segment lost 5 bases, leaving 3 bases of the junction unmatched. The CDR3 loop spans 14 amino acids. This chain's CDR3 is CASSGGLAEETQYF. CDR3 sequence (DNA): TGTGCCAGTAGTGGCGGACTAGCGGAAGAGACCCAGTACTTC. The complete variable domain, with remaining parts taken from reference TRBV19 and TRBJ2-5, reads DGGITQSPKYLFRKEGQNVTLSCEQNLNHDAMYWYRQDPGQGLRLIYYSQIVNDFQKGDIAEGYSVSREKKESFPLTVTSAQKNPTAFYLCASSGGLAEETQYFGPGTRLLVL.

The rearrangement uses TRBV2 and TRBJ1-6; 7 bases match TRBD1. Trimming took 3 bases from V and 2 from J; bases not matched to a gene: 4. The CDR3 covers 16 residues. Germline CDR1 and CDR2: SNHLY and FYNNEI. CDR3 sequence (DNA): TGTGCCAGCAGTGAGGCCGGGACAGCCTATAATTCACCCCTCCACTTT. Translation: CASSEAGTAYNSPLHF.

The gene calls are TRBV20-1 and TRBJ2-1, with a possible D match to TRBD2 (6 bases). This CDR3 spans 11 amino acids. Germline CDR1 is DFQATT and CDR2 is SNEGSKA (reference sequence). DNA for the CDR3: TGCAGGCGGGGACCCAACAATGAGCAGTTCTTC. Translation: CRRGPNNEQFF.

The genes are TRBV6-5 and TRBJ2-7; possible D gene TRBD2, 7 bases. The V end lost 5 bases, the J end lost 6 bases, and 14 bases lay between the germline ends. The CDR3 contains 13 residues. Germline loops: CDR1 MNHEY, CDR2 SVGAGI. The CDR3 sequence: CASSTGGLSEQYF. The CDR3 DNA reads TGTGCCAGCAGTACGGGGGGCCTGAGCGAGCAGTACTTC.

V is TRBV5-4 and J is TRBJ2-3; D remains unclear. This CDR3 is 14 amino acids long. The V end was cut by 0 bases, the J end by 2 bases, with 7 bases between. Germline assignment: CDR1 SGHNT and CDR2 YYREEE (reference sequence). The CDR3 reads CASSLDYTTDTQYF. DNA for the CDR3: TGTGCCAGCAGCTTGGACTATACCACAGATACGCAGTATTTT.

The CDR3 DNA reads as TGTGCCAGCAGGTACGGACAGGGAGGCACAGATACGCAGTATTTT. It specifies CASRYGQGGTDTQYF. The rearrangement joins TRBV6-1 to TRBJ2-3; TRBD1 aligns across 8 bases. This CDR3 is built from 15 residues. V was clipped by 6 bases and J by 1 base; unmatched bases: 6. Germline CDR1 and CDR2: MNHNS and SASEGT.

This clone came up once. The chain couples TRBV28 to TRBJ1-1; 9 bases line up with TRBD1. The trim removed 3 bases at V and 0 bases at J, leaving 11 bases unmatched. Per germline, CDR1 MDHEN and CDR2 SYDVKM. The CDR3 runs 18 residues. The CDR3 DNA follows: TGTGCCAGCAGTTTCATTGGCGACAGGGGGTTCATGAACACTGAAGCTTTCTTT. Its translation is CASSFIGDRGFMNTEAFF.